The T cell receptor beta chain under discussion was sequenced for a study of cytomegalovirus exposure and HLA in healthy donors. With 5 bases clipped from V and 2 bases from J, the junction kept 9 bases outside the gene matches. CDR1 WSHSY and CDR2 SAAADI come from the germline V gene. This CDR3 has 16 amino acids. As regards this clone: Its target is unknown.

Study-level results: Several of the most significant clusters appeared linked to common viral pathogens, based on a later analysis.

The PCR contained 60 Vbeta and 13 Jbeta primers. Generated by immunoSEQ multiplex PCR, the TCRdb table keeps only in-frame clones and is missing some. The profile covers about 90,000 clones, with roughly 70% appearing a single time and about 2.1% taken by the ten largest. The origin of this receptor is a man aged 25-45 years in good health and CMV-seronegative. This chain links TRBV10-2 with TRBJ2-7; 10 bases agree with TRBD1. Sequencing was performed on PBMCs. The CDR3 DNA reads TGCGCCAGCAGTATTTACAGGACAGGGGGTACCTACGAGCAGTACTTC. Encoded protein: CASSIYRTGGTYEQYF.